The entry below gives a single TCR beta chain sequence along with its context. This clone's antigen is unknown. Per-nucleotide qualities are absent, and no much larger clonotype sits a single base away. From V the trimming removes 5 bases and from J it removes 11 bases, while the gene matches leave 14 bases of the junction unaccounted for. Measured from the cysteine to the phenylalanine, the CDR3 is 13 residues long. The DNA shown is the 39-base CDR3, in frame from base 1. As encoded in the germline V gene (reference sequence), CDR1 is GTSNPN while CDR2 is SVGIG. The sample belongs to a study of T cell responses to AZD1222 COVID-19 vaccine (dated by TCRdb to about 2021). Regarding the complete study: AZD1222 recipients with second doses at about 4 weeks or about 12 weeks were pooled, because spike-specific TCR depth and breadth did not differ between schedules. Trial participants were enrolled by age into subgroups of 18-55, 56-69 and 70-plus years, and about 150, 27 and 61 TCR-sequenced participants, respectively, were included in these subgroups. TCR sequencing covered fewer than 250 trial participants: 207 given two doses of AZD1222 and about 26 given two doses of MenACWY control vaccine.

The CDR3 regions of human TCRbeta chains were analyzed by immunosequencing. Per the original workflow: Repertoire TCRs were matched against a reference library of SARS-CoV-2-specific TCRs generated with the MIRA antigen-specificity platform. Breadth meant the fraction of unique TCRs that were SARS-CoV-2-associated, whereas depth meant the fraction of total T cells that were SARS-CoV-2-associated. Using the MIRA data, every spike-specific TCR was mapped to the spike region that the TCR reacted to and assigned to either a CD4 or a CD8 class. Log10-transformed breadth and depth values were compared by one-way ANOVA with Sidak's multiple comparisons tests. Entries here come from immuneACCESS through TCRdb and include only in-frame sequences with V and J called. Some clones fail to appear in such tables; in the studies checked, an unresolved V gene covers under half of the shortfall, and the cause of the remainder is unknown. V, J and clone size reflect that table, while D and trimming were determined from the DNA. The sample records 150,000 or so clones, 90% to 95% of which are singletons. The ten largest clones capture over 3% of the sample.

Summary of the overall study and its limitations: Participants were mostly white British, with more females than males. The authors suggested clonal diversity may have been underestimated. Conclusions about previously exposed vaccinees are limited because only six or seven AZD1222 recipients were SARS-CoV-2 seropositive at baseline. The 56-69-year group was small, and its depth increase did not reach significance, likely because of low power. A significant rise in spike-specific TCR breadth and depth was observed after two AZD1222 doses relative to day 0 and relative to MenACWY recipients. Because no samples from the day 14 peak response were available, repertoires could be characterized only after the peak T cell response. The vaccine-associated CD4 TCRs covered the entire spike protein, and the dominant responses fell in regions 160-218 and 743-854. Nearly half of unique spike-specific TCRs reportedly recognized epitopes outside regions mutated in the B.1.351 and B.1.1.7 variants.

This specimen's time point label, per the study, means: baseline before first vaccination. Samples from vaccinated people were obtained from the UK trials COV001 and COV002, which included a single-blind randomized controlled phase 2/3 trial of AZD1222 (ChAdOx1 nCoV-19) in healthy adults. For TCRbeta chain sequencing, PBMC samples were collected from trial participants at day 0 and at day 28 after the second dose. This TCR came from an adult in good health. The chain is made from TRBV30 and TRBJ1-1; TRBD1 aligns with 7 central bases. This material consisted of peripheral blood, taken on day 0 of AZD1222 vaccination. For the CDR3, the sequence is CAWGGHRGGLAFF. At the DNA level, the sequence is TGTGCCTGGGGGGGTCACAGGGGTGGTTTGGCTTTCTTT.